Below, one T cell receptor beta chain is given with its context. The sample is drawn from a study of blood T cell repertoires in COVID-19. As for the study in general: Samples representing acute and convalescent COVID-19 were sourced from the United States, Italy and Spain. PBMCs, B-cell-depleted T cells, or T cells were the source of the cDNA or gDNA that made up the material.

In the study's own analysis: The assay estimated nucleated cells by amplifying reference gene primers. Generated by immunoSEQ multiplex PCR, the TCRdb table keeps only in-frame clones and is missing some. That table furnishes V, J and clone size, whereas the DNA furnished D and trimming. The sample yields 200,000 to 250,000 clones, less than 85% seen once. CDR1 is SGHRS and CDR2 is YFSETQ in the germline V gene. The CDR3 has 16 residues. V shed 0 bases and J 5 bases; nucleotides not matched to a gene: 5. The material sequenced was peripheral blood. The J gene is TRBJ2-1, the V gene TRBV5-1; 10 positions agree with TRBD2. The source of this sequence is a woman in her 70s with acute or convalescent COVID-19. CDR3 sequence reads: CASSLGLAGVHNEQFF. In DNA form, the CDR3 reads TGCGCCAGCAGCTTGGGGCTAGCGGGAGTCCACAATGAGCAGTTCTTC. Based on the CDR3 plus reference TRBV5-1 and TRBJ2-1, the full variable domain is KAGVTQTPRYLIKTRGQQVTLSCSPISGHRSVSWYQQTPGQGLQFLFEYFSETQRNKGNFPGRFSGRQFSNSRSEMNVSTLELGDSALYLCASSLGLAGVHNEQFFGPGTRLTVL.